One sample yielded the 8 T cell receptor beta chains listed below, sequenced in a study of blood T cell repertoires in COVID-19. Sequencing was performed with immunoSEQ multiplex PCR; in TCRdb, only in-frame clones are kept and a portion is missing. Of around 98,000 clones listed, more than 60% are singletons. The sample taken for sequencing was peripheral blood. These receptors were collected from a man between 65 and 85 years old with acute or convalescent COVID-19.

The V call is TRBV28, the J call TRBJ2-3; TRBD2 agrees at 9 bases. CDR1 is MDHEN, CDR2 SYDVKM, per germline. This CDR3 has 15 residues. V was pared by 2 bases and J by 1 base, with 1 base of the junction left unmatched. CDR3 loop: CASSLASGGTDTQYF. The CDR3 region has the DNA TGTGCCAGCAGTTTAGCTAGCGGGGGCACAGATACGCAGTATTTT.

The chain couples TRBV29-1 to TRBJ2-5; TRBD2 matches at 10 bases. Trimming at V came to 4 bases and at J to 5 bases, leaving 7 bases not matched to a gene. CDR1 is SQVTM and CDR2 is ANQGSEA in the germline V gene. The CDR3 totals 14 residues. CDR3 sequence (DNA): TGCAGCGTTGGCAATCCTAGCGGGAGTGAGACCCAGTACTTC. It translates to CSVGNPSGSETQYF.

The CDR3 region has the DNA TGTGCCAGCAGCTTCGGTACAGATACGCAGTATTTT. Translation gives CASSFGTDTQYF. V is TRBV5-4 and J is TRBJ2-3, with D unclear. CDR1 SGHNT and CDR2 YYREEE come from the germline V gene (reference sequence). V lost 2 bases, J lost 3 bases, and 4 bases lay in between. The CDR3 extends over 12 amino acids.

This clone has a single count. The gene calls are TRBV28 and TRBJ2-2; 9 nucleotides line up with TRBD2. This CDR3 spans 14 amino acids. Germline V gene data show CDR1 as MDHEN and CDR2 as SYDVKM. V lost 7 bases, J lost 6 bases, and 6 bases stayed unmatched. The CDR3: CASIGGRGPGELFF. The CDR3 coding sequence is TGTGCCAGCATCGGCGGGAGGGGACCCGGGGAGCTGTTTTTT.

The J gene is TRBJ1-2, the V gene TRBV7-9; D remains ambiguous. V was clipped by 5 bases and J by 13 bases, with 14 bases between them. The CDR3 loop spans 11 amino acids. Germline values: CDR1 SEHNR, CDR2 FQNEAQ (reference sequence). CDR3 in amino acids: CASSRPYGSTF. The CDR3 nucleotides read TGTGCCAGCAGCCGTCCGTACGGGTCCACCTTC.

This clone was picked up a small number of times. The chain employs TRBV28 and TRBJ1-4; D unresolved. Deletions cut 5 bases from V and 0 bases from J, with 10 bases between. This CDR3 contains 15 residues. CDR1 is MDHEN and CDR2 is SYDVKM in the germline V gene. CDR3 in DNA: TGTGCCAGCAGTCTACAGACATCAACTAATGAAAAACTGTTTTTT. Its protein product is CASSLQTSTNEKLFF.

This clone was picked up a small number of times. The gene calls are TRBV27 and TRBJ2-1, with 15 bases aligning to TRBD2. V was pared by 5 bases and J by 7 bases, with 9 bases of the junction left unmatched. Germline CDR1 reads MNHEY; CDR2 reads SMNVEV (reference sequence). The CDR3 is 17 amino acids. This chain's CDR3 is CASSVRTSGRVWNEQFF. CDR3 nucleotide sequence: TGTGCCAGCAGTGTACGGACTAGCGGGAGGGTTTGGAATGAGCAGTTCTTC.

The rearrangement joins TRBV5-4 to TRBJ2-4, with 8 bases fitting TRBD1. The CDR3 loop spans 13 amino acids. The V and J ends lost 10 bases and 5 bases, in that order; junction bases with no gene match: 8. Germline loops: CDR1 SGHNT, CDR2 YYREEE (reference sequence). CDR3 in DNA: TGTGCCGGAAAAACAGGGGGAGAAAACATTCAGTACTTC. It yields the protein CAGKTGGENIQYF.